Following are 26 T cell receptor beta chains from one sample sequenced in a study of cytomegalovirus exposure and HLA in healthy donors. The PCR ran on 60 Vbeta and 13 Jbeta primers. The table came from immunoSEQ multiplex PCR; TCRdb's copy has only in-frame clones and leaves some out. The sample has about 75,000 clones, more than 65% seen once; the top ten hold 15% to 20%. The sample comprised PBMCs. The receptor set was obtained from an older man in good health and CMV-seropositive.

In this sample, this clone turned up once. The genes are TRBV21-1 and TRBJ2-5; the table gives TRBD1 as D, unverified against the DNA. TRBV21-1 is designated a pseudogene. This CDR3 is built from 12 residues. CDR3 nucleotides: TGTGCCAGCCACCAGGTCCAAGAGACCCAGTACTTC. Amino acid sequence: CASHQVQETQYF.

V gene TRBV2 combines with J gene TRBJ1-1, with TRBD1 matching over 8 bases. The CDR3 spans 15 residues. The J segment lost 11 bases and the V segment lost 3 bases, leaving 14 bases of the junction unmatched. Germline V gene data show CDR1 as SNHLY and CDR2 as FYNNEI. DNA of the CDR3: TGTGCCAGCAGTGAGGGACAGGCCTCAATAGCATGGGCTTTCTTT. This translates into CASSEGQASIAWAFF.

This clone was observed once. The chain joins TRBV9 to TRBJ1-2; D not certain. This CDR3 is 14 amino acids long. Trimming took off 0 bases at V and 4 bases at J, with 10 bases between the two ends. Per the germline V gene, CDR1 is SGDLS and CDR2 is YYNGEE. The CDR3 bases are TGTGCCAGCAGCGTAGTCCCGGGGTCCTATGGCTACACCTTC. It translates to CASSVVPGSYGYTF.

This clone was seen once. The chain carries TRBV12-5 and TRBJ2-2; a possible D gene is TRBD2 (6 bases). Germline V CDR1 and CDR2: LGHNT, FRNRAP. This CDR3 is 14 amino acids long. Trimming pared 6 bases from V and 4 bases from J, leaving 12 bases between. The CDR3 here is CASGPGLGTGELFF. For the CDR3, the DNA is TGTGCTAGTGGCCCGGGACTGGGCACCGGGGAGCTGTTTTTT.

In DNA form, the CDR3 reads TGTGCCAGTGGGACAGGGCCTCTCTGGGGGCCCCTCCACTTT. Its protein product is CASGTGPLWGPLHF. V and J are TRBV2 and TRBJ1-6, with 9 bases matching TRBD1. The germline gives CDR1 SNHLY, CDR2 FYNNEI. With V trimmed by 9 bases and J by 13 bases, 13 bases remained unmatched. There are 14 residues in the CDR3.

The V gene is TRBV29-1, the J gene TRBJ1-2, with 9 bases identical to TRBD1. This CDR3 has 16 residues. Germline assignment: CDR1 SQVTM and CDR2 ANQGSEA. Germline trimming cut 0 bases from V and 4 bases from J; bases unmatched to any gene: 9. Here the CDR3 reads CSVEDFPGQGGYGYTF. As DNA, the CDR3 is TGCAGCGTTGAAGATTTCCCGGGACAGGGAGGCTATGGCTACACCTTC.

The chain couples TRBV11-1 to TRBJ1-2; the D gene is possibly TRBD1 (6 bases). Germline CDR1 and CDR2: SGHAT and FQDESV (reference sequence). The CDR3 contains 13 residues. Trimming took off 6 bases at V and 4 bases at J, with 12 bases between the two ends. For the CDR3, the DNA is TGTGCCAGCAGAGGAGAGGGGGTCTATGGCTACACCTTC. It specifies CASRGEGVYGYTF. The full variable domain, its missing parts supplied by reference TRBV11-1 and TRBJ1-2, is EAEVAQSPRYKITEKSQAVAFWCDPISGHATLYWYRQILGQGPELLVQFQDESVVDDSQLPKDRFSAERLKGVDSTLKIQPAELGDSAMYLCASRGEGVYGYTFGSGTRLTVV.

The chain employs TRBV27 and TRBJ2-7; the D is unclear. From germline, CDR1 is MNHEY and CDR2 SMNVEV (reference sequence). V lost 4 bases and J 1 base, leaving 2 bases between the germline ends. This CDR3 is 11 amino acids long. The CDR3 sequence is CASSSSYEQYF. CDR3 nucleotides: TGTGCCAGCAGTTCTTCCTACGAGCAGTACTTC.

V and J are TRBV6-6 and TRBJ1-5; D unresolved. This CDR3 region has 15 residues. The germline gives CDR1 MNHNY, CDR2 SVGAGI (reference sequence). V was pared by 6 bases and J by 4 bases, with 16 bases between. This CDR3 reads CASSESPFRNQPQHF. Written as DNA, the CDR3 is TGTGCCAGCAGCGAAAGCCCGTTTCGGAATCAGCCCCAGCATTTT.

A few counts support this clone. The CDR3 nucleotides read TGCAGCGTTGTCACAGCGAACACTGAAGCTTTCTTT. It is translated as CSVVTANTEAFF. The chain links TRBV29-1 to TRBJ1-1, with D hard to call. CDR1 and CDR2 from the germline V gene are SQVTM and ANQGSEA. This CDR3 is built from 12 residues. V dropped 4 bases and J dropped 1 base, with 7 bases sitting between them.

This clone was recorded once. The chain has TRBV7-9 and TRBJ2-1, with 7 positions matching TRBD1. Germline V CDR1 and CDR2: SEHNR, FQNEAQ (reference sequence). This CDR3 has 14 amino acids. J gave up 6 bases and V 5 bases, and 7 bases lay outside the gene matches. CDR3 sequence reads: CASSKRQGSNEQFF. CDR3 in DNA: TGTGCCAGCAGCAAACGACAGGGAAGCAATGAGCAGTTCTTC.

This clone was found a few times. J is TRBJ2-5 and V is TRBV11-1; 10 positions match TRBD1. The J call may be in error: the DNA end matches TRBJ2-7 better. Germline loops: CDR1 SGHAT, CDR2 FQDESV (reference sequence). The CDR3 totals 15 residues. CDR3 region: CASRTLTGGVHEQYF. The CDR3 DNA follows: TGTGCCAGCAGAACCCTGACAGGGGGCGTACACGAGCAGTACTTC.

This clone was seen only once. The CDR3 here is CASSGQGAGAKNIQYF. In nucleotides, the CDR3 is TGTGCCAGTAGCGGACAGGGGGCGGGTGCCAAAAACATTCAGTACTTC. The J gene is TRBJ2-4, the V gene TRBV19; 11 bases map to TRBD1. After removal of 6 bases from V and 1 base from J, the junction contained 5 bases not matched to a gene. Germline lookup yields CDR1 LNHDA and CDR2 SQIVND (reference sequence). The CDR3 runs to 16 residues.

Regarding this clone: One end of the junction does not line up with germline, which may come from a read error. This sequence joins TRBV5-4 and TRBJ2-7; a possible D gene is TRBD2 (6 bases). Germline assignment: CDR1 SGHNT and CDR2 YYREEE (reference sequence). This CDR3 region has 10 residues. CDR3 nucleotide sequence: TGTGCCGGGAGGACCCCAACGATTTTCTTC. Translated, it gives CAGRTPTIFF.

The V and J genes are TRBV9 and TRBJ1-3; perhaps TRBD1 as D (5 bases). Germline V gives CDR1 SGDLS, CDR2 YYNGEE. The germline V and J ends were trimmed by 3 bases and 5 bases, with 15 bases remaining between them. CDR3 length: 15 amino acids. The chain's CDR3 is CASSASGFLRNTIYF. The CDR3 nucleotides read TGTGCCAGCAGCGCTTCAGGGTTTTTGAGAAACACCATATATTTT.

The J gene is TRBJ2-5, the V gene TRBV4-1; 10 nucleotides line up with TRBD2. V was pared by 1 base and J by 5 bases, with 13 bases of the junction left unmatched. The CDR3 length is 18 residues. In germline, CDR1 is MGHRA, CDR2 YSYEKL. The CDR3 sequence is CASSQVWASGGPRETQYF. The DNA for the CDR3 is TGCGCCAGCAGCCAAGTATGGGCTAGCGGGGGCCCTAGGGAGACCCAGTACTTC.

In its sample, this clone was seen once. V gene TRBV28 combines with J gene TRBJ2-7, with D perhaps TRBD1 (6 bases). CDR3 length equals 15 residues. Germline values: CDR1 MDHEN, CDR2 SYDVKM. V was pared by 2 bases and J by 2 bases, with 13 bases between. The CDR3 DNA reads TGTGCCAGCAGTTTAGACCAGGGGCTTCCCTACGAGCAGTACTTC. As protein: CASSLDQGLPYEQYF.

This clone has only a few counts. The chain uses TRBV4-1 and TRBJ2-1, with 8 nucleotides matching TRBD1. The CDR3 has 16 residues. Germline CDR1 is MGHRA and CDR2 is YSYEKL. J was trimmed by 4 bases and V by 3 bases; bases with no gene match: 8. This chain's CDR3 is CASSHPPGQGYNEQFF. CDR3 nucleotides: TGCGCCAGCAGCCATCCACCAGGACAGGGATACAATGAGCAGTTCTTC.

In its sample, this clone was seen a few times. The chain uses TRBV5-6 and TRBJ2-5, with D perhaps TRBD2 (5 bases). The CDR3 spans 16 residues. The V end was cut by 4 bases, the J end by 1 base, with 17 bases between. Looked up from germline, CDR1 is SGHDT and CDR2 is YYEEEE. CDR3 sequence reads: CASSKTTGGVQETQYF. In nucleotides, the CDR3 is TGTGCCAGCAGCAAGACGACTGGAGGCGTCCAAGAGACCCAGTACTTC.

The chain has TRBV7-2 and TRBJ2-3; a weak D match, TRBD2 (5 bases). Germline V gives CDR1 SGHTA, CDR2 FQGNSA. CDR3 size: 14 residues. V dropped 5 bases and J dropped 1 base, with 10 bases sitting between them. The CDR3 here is CASSPSGGTDTQYF. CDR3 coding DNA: TGTGCCAGCAGCCCCTCCGGGGGCACAGATACGCAGTATTTT. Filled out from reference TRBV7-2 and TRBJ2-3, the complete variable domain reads GAGVSQSPSNKVTEKGKDVELRCDPISGHTALYWYRQSLGQGLEFLIYFQGNSAPDKSGLPSDRFSAERTGGSVSTLTIQRTQQEDSAVYLCASSPSGGTDTQYFGPGTRLTVL.

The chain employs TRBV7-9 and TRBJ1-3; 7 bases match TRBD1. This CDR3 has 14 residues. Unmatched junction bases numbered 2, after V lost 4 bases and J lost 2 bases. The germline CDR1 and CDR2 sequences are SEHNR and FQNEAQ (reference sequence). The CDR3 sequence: CASSSRGAGNTIYF. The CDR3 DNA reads TGTGCCAGCAGCTCCAGGGGGGCTGGAAACACCATATATTTT.

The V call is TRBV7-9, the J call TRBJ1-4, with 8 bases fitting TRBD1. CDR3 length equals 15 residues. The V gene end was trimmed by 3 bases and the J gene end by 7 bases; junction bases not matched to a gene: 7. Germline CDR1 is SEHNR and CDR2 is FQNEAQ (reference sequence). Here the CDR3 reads CASSLGGQASEKLFF. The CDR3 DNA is TGTGCCAGCAGCTTGGGGGGACAGGCGAGTGAAAAACTGTTTTTT.

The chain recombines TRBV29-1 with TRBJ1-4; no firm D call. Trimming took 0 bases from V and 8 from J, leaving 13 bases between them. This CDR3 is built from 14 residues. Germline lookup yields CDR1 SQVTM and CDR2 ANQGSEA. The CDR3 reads CSVEEEAGGEKLFF. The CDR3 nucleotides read TGCAGCGTTGAAGAGGAGGCAGGTGGGGAAAAACTGTTTTTT.

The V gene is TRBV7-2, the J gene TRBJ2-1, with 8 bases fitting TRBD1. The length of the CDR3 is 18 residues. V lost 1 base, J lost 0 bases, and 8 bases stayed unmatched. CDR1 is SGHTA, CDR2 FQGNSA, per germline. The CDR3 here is CASSLVRTGRSSYNEQFF. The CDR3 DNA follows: TGTGCCAGCAGCTTAGTTAGGACAGGGCGGTCCTCCTACAATGAGCAGTTCTTC.

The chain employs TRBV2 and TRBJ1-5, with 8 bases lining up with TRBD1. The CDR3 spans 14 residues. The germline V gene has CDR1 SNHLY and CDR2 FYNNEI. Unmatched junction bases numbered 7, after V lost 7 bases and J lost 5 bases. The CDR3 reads CASTQGVGDQPQHF. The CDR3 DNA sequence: TGTGCCAGCACACAGGGGGTGGGTGATCAGCCCCAGCATTTT. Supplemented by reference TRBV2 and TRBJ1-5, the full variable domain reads EPEVTQTPSHQVTQMGQEVILRCVPISNHLYFYWYRQILGQKVEFLVSFYNNEISEKSEIFDDQFSVERPDGSNFTLKIRSTKLEDSAMYFCASTQGVGDQPQHFGDGTRLSIL.

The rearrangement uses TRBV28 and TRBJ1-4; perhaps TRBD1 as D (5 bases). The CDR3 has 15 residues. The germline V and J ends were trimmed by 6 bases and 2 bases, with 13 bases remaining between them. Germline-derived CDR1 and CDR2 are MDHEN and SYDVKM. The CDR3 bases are TGTGCCAGCAGCCGTGGGGGGACGACTAATGAAAAACTGTTTTTT. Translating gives CASSRGGTTNEKLFF.